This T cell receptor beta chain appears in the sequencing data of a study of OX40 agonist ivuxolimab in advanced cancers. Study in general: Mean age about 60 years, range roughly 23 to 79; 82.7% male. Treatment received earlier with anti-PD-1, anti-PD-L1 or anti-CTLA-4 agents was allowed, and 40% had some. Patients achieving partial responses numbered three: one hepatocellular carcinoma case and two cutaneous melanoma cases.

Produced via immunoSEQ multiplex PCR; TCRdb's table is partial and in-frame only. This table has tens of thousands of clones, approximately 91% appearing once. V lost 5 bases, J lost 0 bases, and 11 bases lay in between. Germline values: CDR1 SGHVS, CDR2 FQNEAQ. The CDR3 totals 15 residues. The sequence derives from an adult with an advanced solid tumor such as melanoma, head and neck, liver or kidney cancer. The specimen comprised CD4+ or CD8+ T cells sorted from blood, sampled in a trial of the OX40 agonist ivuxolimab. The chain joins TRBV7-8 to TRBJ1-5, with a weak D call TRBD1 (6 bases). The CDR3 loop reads CASSTTGNSNQPQHF. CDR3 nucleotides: TGTGCCAGCAGCACTACAGGGAATAGCAATCAGCCCCAGCATTTT.